This T cell receptor beta chain was captured by sequencing in a study of OX40 agonist ivuxolimab in advanced cancers. Background on the study: Melanoma, hepatocellular carcinoma, head and neck or renal cell cancer occurred in dose-escalation patients.

The CDR3 runs 15 residues. Germline-derived CDR1 and CDR2 are LNHDA and SQIVND (reference sequence). V dropped 5 bases and J dropped 6 bases, with 18 bases sitting between them. Profiled with immunoSEQ multiplex PCR; TCRdb holds only in-frame clones, not every one. This table has under 50,000 clones, around four fifths appearing once. The specimen was CD4+ or CD8+ T cells sorted from blood, collected in a trial of the OX40 agonist ivuxolimab. This chain links TRBV19 with TRBJ2-3; the D call may be TRBD1 or TRBD2 (6 bases each). This clonotype originated in an adult with an advanced solid tumor such as melanoma, head and neck, liver or kidney cancer. The CDR3 here is CASSEGGHPADTQYF. As DNA, the CDR3 is TGTGCCAGTAGTGAGGGGGGACATCCTGCGGATACGCAGTATTTT.